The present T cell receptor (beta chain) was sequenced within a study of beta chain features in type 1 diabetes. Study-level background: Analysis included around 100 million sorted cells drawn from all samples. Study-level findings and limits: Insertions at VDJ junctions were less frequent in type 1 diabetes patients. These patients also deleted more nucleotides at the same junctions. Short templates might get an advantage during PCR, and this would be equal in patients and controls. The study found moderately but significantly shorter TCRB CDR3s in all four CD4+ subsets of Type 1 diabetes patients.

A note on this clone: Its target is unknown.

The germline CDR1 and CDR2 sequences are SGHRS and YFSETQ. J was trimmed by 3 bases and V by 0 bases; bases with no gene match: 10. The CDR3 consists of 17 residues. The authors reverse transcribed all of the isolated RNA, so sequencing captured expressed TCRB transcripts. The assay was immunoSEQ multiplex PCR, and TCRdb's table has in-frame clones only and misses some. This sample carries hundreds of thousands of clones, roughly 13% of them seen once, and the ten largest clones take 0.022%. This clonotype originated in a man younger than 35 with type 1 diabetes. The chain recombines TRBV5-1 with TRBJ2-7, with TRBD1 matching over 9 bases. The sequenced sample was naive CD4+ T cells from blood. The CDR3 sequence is CASSLGTGDSTIYEQYF. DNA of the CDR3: TGCGCCAGCAGCTTGGGGACAGGGGATTCGACTATCTACGAGCAGTACTTC.